These T cell receptor beta chains were read from a single sample in a study of blood T cell repertoires in COVID-19. TCRdb's table, derived via immunoSEQ multiplex PCR, lists solely in-frame clones and lacks some. The table has a few hundred thousand clones, over 75% seen once. What was sequenced was PBMCs or T cells enriched from blood (not recorded which). These receptor sequences come from a woman in her twenties or thirties who had recovered from COVID-19. Both conserved end residues are part of each CDR3. A D gene is named only where the DNA matches it firmly. Clone size is shown for a subset of rows, as once, few, many or a class of expanded clone.

j_gene,abundance,d_gene,v_gene,CDR3aa,CDR3nt
TRBJ1-2,.,.,TRBV9,CASSVDWGLNYGYTF,TGTGCCAGCAGCGTAGACTGGGGACTTAACTATGGCTACACCTTC
TRBJ1-2,.,TRBD1,TRBV2,CASSIQGGYGYTF,TGTGCCAGCAGCATACAGGGGGGGTATGGCTACACCTTC
TRBJ1-3,.,.,TRBV5-8,CASSTTGDSGNTIYF,TGTGCCAGCAGCACGACAGGAGACTCTGGAAACACCATATATTTT
TRBJ1-5,few,.,TRBV19,CASDLTLQGRPQHF,TGTGCCAGCGACCTAACACTTCAGGGGAGGCCCCAGCATTTT
TRBJ1-1,.,TRBD1,TRBV18,CASSPPTGPQRTEAFF,TGTGCCAGCTCACCACCGACAGGGCCACAGCGGACTGAAGCTTTCTTT
TRBJ2-3,once,TRBD1,TRBV7-9,CASSSTGGPDTQYF,TGTGCCAGCAGCTCTACAGGGGGCCCAGATACGCAGTATTTT
TRBJ1-5,.,.,TRBV19,CATDPRVNSNQPQHF,TGTGCCACCGACCCGAGGGTAAATAGCAATCAGCCCCAGCATTTT
TRBJ2-5,few,TRBD1,TRBV4-1,CASSPGQAPQETQYF,TGCGCCAGCAGCCCGGGACAGGCACCCCAAGAGACCCAGTACTTC
TRBJ1-1,.,.,TRBV2,CASGAQMNTEAFF,TGTGCCAGCGGCGCACAGATGAACACTGAAGCTTTCTTT
TRBJ1-4,.,.,TRBV5-4,CASSLRGGENEKLFF,TGTGCCAGCAGCTTAAGGGGGGGCGAGAATGAAAAACTGTTTTTT
TRBJ2-3,.,TRBD1,TRBV6-5,CPGPTGGPDTQYF,TGTCCGGGCCCGACAGGGGGCCCAGATACGCAGTATTTT